This T cell receptor beta chain originates from a study of CD8 T cells in Susac syndrome. Reverse transcription of about 0.45 to 1 ug RNA was carried out with random hexamers. MiXCR was run by TCRdb on the immunoSEQ multiplex PCR reads, yielding one entry per CDR3 protein. The sample includes 90,000 to 110,000 distinct CDR3 sequences, about 95% of them seen just once. The receptor was isolated from a human donor in good health. The sequencing sample was made of CD4+ T cells from PBMCs.

The CDR3 bases are TGTGCCAGCAGCGTAGACGGGGGCCCCATCTACGAGCAGTACTTC. This translates into CASSVDGGPIYEQYF. The chain carries TRBV9 and TRBJ2-7; D is tentatively TRBD1 or TRBD2 (6 bases each). In germline, CDR1 is SGDLS, CDR2 YYNGEE. The CDR3 length is 15 residues. Trimming left V 0 bases short and J 3 bases short, with 13 bases between.